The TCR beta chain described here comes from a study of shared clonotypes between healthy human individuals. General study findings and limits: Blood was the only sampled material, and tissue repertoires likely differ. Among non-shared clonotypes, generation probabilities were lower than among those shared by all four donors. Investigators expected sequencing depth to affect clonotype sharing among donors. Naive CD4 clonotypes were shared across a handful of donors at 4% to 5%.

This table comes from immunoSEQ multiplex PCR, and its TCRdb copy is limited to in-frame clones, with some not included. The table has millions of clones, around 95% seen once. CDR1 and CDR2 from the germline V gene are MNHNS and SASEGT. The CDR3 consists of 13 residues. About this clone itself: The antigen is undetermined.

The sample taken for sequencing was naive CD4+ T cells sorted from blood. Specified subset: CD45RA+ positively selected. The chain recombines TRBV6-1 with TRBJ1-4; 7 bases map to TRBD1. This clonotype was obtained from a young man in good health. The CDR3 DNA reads TGTGGCCATTCGGAGGGGACAGTAGAAAAACTGTTTTTT. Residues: CGHSEGTVEKLFF.